Below are 22 T cell receptor beta chains sequenced from a single sample in a study of blood T cell repertoires in COVID-19. Here immunoSEQ multiplex PCR was the method, and the copy in TCRdb shows in-frame clones only, minus some. The table lists more than 95,000 clones, 87% of them singletons. Sequencing input: peripheral blood. The receptors stem from a human donor in a cohort sampled during active COVID-19.

The chain combines TRBV21-1 with TRBJ2-3; TRBD2 is the table's D call, not checked against the DNA. TRBV21-1 is a pseudogene locus. The CDR3 runs to 17 residues. The CDR3 sequence is CASSKGGLAGGTDTQYF. The DNA of the CDR3 is TGTGCCAGCAGCAAAGGGGGGCTAGCGGGAGGTACAGATACGCAGTATTTT.

The CDR3 coding sequence is TGTGCCAGCAGTTTATACCCTCAGGGGGCCTACGAGCAGTACTTC. It encodes CASSLYPQGAYEQYF. The chain links TRBV27 to TRBJ2-7; 7 positions agree with TRBD1. This CDR3 has 15 residues. Per germline, CDR1 MNHEY and CDR2 SMNVEV (reference sequence). V lost 1 base to trimming and J lost 2 bases; unmatched junction nucleotides: 5.

The CDR3 reads CASSLRGIASTDTQYF. For the CDR3, the DNA is TGTGCCAGCAGTTTGAGGGGGATTGCTAGCACAGATACGCAGTATTTT. The rearrangement joins TRBV28 to TRBJ2-3, with D possibly matching TRBD1 (6 bases). The CDR3 has 16 amino acids. The V gene's germline CDR1 is MDHEN and CDR2 SYDVKM. V was trimmed by 3 bases and J by 0 bases, leaving 13 bases between them.

This clone was counted a few times. The chain recombines TRBV7-3 with TRBJ2-5; D may be TRBD2 (6 bases). V lost 2 bases to trimming and J lost 0 bases, with 7 bases between them. CDR3 length equals 14 residues. CDR1 and CDR2 (germline): SGHTA, FQGTGA. For the CDR3, the DNA is TGTGCCAGCAGCTTAGGAGGGTACCAAGAGACCCAGTACTTC. Amino acid sequence: CASSLGGYQETQYF.

This sequence joins TRBV5-1 and TRBJ2-4; no reliable D call. Per germline, CDR1 SGHRS and CDR2 YFSETQ. The CDR3 is 16 amino acids. Trimming took off 0 bases at V and 0 bases at J, with 10 bases between the two ends. The CDR3 DNA follows: TGCGCCAGCAGCTTGGGGTCCGGGTTAGCCAAAAACATTCAGTACTTC. Amino acids: CASSLGSGLAKNIQYF.

V is TRBV19 and J is TRBJ2-2; no definite D call. Germline V lookup: CDR1 LNHDA, CDR2 SQIVND (reference sequence). This CDR3 contains 15 residues. V lost 5 bases and J lost 0, with 10 bases in between. The CDR3 here is CASSGLIPNTGELFF. The DNA of the CDR3 is TGTGCCAGTAGTGGTCTAATACCGAACACCGGGGAGCTGTTTTTT. Full variable domain (outside the CDR3, taken from reference TRBV19 and TRBJ2-2): DGGITQSPKYLFRKEGQNVTLSCEQNLNHDAMYWYRQDPGQGLRLIYYSQIVNDFQKGDIAEGYSVSREKKESFPLTVTSAQKNPTAFYLCASSGLIPNTGELFFGEGSRLTVL.

The rearrangement uses TRBV3-1 (or the pseudogene TRBV3-2) and TRBJ2-7; possible D gene TRBD1, 6 bases. CDR1 LGHDT and CDR2 YNNKEL come from the germline V gene (reference sequence). With 4 bases removed from V and 3 bases from J, the gap between germline ends came to 13 bases. The CDR3 loop spans 14 amino acids. CDR3 residues: CASSPGQILYEQYF. As DNA, the CDR3 is TGTGCCAGCAGCCCCGGACAGATCCTCTACGAGCAGTACTTC.

The V gene is TRBV19, the J gene TRBJ2-2, with a tentative D call TRBD1 (6 bases). Germline V gene lookup returns CDR1 LNHDA and CDR2 SQIVND (reference sequence). The CDR3 sequence is 15 residues long. Between the trimmed V and J ends, which lost 4 bases and 5 bases, there was a span of 14 bases. The CDR3 region is CASSRGTKGTGELFF. As DNA, the CDR3 is TGTGCCAGTAGTAGGGGGACAAAGGGGACCGGGGAGCTGTTTTTT.

The V gene is TRBV24-1, the J gene TRBJ2-1, with 11 bases identical to TRBD2. Germline V gene lookup returns CDR1 KGHDR and CDR2 SFDVKD. The CDR3 has 17 residues. With V trimmed by 4 bases and J by 3 bases, 7 bases remained unmatched. The CDR3 sequence: CATSDPGLAGRYNEQFF. CDR3 bases: TGTGCCACCAGTGACCCAGGACTAGCGGGCCGCTACAATGAGCAGTTCTTC.

The genes are TRBV10-3 and TRBJ1-5; possibly TRBD1 for D (5 bases). V lost 6 bases and J 1 base, leaving 7 bases between the germline ends. Germline CDR1 and CDR2: ENHRY and SYGVKD. CDR3 length equals 13 residues. As DNA, the CDR3 is TGTGCCATCAGGCGGGACAGCAATCAGCCCCAGCATTTT. Protein product: CAIRRDSNQPQHF.

The V and J genes are TRBV3-1 (or the pseudogene TRBV3-2) and TRBJ2-5, with D tentatively TRBD2 (7 bases). The germline CDR1 and CDR2 sequences are LGHDT and YNNKEL (reference sequence). The V and J ends lost 5 bases and 1 base respectively, with 17 bases between them. This CDR3 spans 16 amino acids. The CDR3 sequence: CASSTGVGGPQETQYF. For the CDR3, the DNA is TGTGCCAGCAGCACCGGCGTCGGGGGGCCCCAAGAGACCCAGTACTTC.

The CDR3 DNA follows: TGTGCCAGCACCCCGCCCCGGGGTGCCCACGAGCAGTACTTC. Its protein product is CASTPPRGAHEQYF. V is TRBV28 and J is TRBJ2-7, with D possibly being TRBD2 (5 bases). The V and J ends lost 7 bases and 5 bases respectively, with 18 bases between them. Germline V CDR1 and CDR2: MDHEN, SYDVKM. The CDR3 loop spans 14 amino acids.

The V call is TRBV7-9, the J call TRBJ2-1, with 9 bases identical to TRBD1. V was clipped by 5 bases and J by 0 bases; unmatched bases: 2. The CDR3 runs to 15 residues. The germline V gene has CDR1 SEHNR and CDR2 FQNEAQ (reference sequence). The CDR3 bases are TGTGCCAGCAGCCAGACAGGGGGCTCCTACAATGAGCAGTTCTTC. This codes for CASSQTGGSYNEQFF.

V and J are TRBV19 and TRBJ2-2, with 7 positions matching TRBD2. This CDR3 has 16 residues. J gave up 4 bases and V 6 bases, and 11 bases lay outside the gene matches. CDR1 is LNHDA and CDR2 is SQIVND in the germline V gene (reference sequence). CDR3 nucleotide sequence: TGTGCCAGTAGACATATTCGGGGGAGGGGCACCGGGGAGCTGTTTTTT. Encoded protein: CASRHIRGRGTGELFF.

This clone was seen a few times. This chain joins TRBV11-3 and TRBJ2-7, with 8 bases identical to TRBD2. The CDR3 loop spans 17 amino acids. The germline V gene encodes CDR1 SGHNT and CDR2 YENEEA. V dropped 0 bases and J dropped 3; count of bases not matched to a gene: 10. CDR3 DNA: TGTGCCAGCAGCTTAGAGGGCAAGCGGGGGTCCTTCTACGAGCAGTACTTC. Residues: CASSLEGKRGSFYEQYF.

This chain uses TRBV7-3 with TRBJ2-6; D might be TRBD2 (5 bases). Trimming stripped 5 bases from V and 2 bases from J, with 10 bases between. Germline V gene sequence: CDR1 SGHTA, CDR2 FQGTGA. The CDR3 runs to 15 residues. The CDR3, as DNA: TGTGCCAGCAGCCTCACTAGGGCTGGGGCCAACGTCCTGACTTTC. It is translated as CASSLTRAGANVLTF. Supplemented by reference TRBV7-3 and TRBJ2-6, the full variable domain reads GAGVSQTPSNKVTEKGKYVELRCDPISGHTALYWYRQSLGQGPEFLIYFQGTGAADDSGLPNDRFFAVRPEGSVSTLKIQRTERGDSAVYLCASSLTRAGANVLTFGAGSRLTVL.

The chain has TRBV7-9 and TRBJ2-7, with TRBD1 as a possible D gene (5 bases). Trimming stripped 4 bases from V and 2 bases from J, with 9 bases between. The CDR3 covers 13 residues. Looked up from germline, CDR1 is SEHNR and CDR2 is FQNEAQ (reference sequence). CDR3 loop: CASSWGRAYEQYF. The CDR3 nucleotides read TGTGCCAGCAGCTGGGGCAGGGCCTACGAGCAGTACTTC.

The rearrangement joins TRBV4-1 to TRBJ2-2, with TRBD1 matching 9 bases. The length of the CDR3 is 15 residues. CDR1 is MGHRA, CDR2 YSYEKL, per germline. The trim removed 7 bases at V and 5 bases at J, leaving 8 bases unmatched. CDR3 protein: CASTEHRGRTGELFF. The CDR3, as DNA: TGCGCCAGCACAGAGCACAGGGGGCGTACCGGGGAGCTGTTTTTT.

The chain carries TRBV19 and TRBJ2-1, with 11 bases aligning to TRBD2. Germline lookup yields CDR1 LNHDA and CDR2 SQIVND (reference sequence). This CDR3 spans 16 amino acids. The J segment lost 4 bases and the V segment lost 0 bases, leaving 2 bases of the junction unmatched. The DNA for the CDR3 is TGTGCCAGTAGTATAGATTCTAGCGGGAGGTACAATGAGCAGTTCTTC. Its protein product is CASSIDSSGRYNEQFF.

This chain uses TRBV24-1 with TRBJ2-2, with a tentative D call TRBD1 (5 bases). The V gene's germline CDR1 is KGHDR and CDR2 SFDVKD. Between the trimmed V and J ends, which lost 0 bases and 2 bases, there was a span of 9 bases. CDR3 length equals 16 residues. Here the CDR3 reads CATSDLQGVNTGELFF. For the CDR3, the DNA is TGTGCCACCAGTGATTTGCAAGGGGTCAACACCGGGGAGCTGTTTTTT.

This rearrangement joins TRBV7-9 to TRBJ2-7, with TRBD2 matching over 7 bases. The CDR3 spans 14 residues. Germline CDR1 SEHNR, CDR2 FQNEAQ (reference sequence). The V gene end was trimmed by 3 bases and the J gene end by 6 bases; junction bases not matched to a gene: 8. The CDR3, as DNA: TGTGCCAGCAGCTTTTTGGACCGCGGGGGCGAGCAGTACTTC. Translated: CASSFLDRGGEQYF. Supplemented by reference TRBV7-9 and TRBJ2-7, the full variable domain reads DTGVSQNPRHKITKRGQNVTFRCDPISEHNRLYWYRQTLGQGPEFLTYFQNEAQLEKSRLLSDRFSAERPKGSFSTLEIQRTEQGDSAMYLCASSFLDRGGEQYFGPGTRLTVT.

The CDR3 reads CASSSGVLGTDTQYF. In DNA, the CDR3 is TGTGCCAGCAGCTCAGGGGTTCTCGGCACAGATACGCAGTATTTT. The rearrangement uses TRBV7-3 and TRBJ2-3, with a tentative D call TRBD1 (6 bases). Germline CDR1 and CDR2: SGHTA and FQGTGA. V lost 4 bases and J lost 1, with 12 bases in between. The CDR3 covers 15 residues.